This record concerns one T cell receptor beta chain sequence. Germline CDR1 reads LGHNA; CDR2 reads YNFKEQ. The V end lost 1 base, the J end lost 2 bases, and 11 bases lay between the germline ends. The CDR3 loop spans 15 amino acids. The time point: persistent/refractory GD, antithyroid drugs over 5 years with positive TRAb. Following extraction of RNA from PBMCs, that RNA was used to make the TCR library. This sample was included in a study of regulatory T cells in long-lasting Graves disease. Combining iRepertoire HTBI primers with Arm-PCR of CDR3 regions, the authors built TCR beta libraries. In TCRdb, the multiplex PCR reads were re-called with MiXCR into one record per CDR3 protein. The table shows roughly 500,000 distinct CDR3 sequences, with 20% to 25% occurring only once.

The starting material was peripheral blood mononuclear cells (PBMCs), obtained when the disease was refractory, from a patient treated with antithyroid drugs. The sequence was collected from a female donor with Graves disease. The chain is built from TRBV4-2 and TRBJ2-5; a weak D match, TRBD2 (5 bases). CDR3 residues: CASSQVGSAQETQYF. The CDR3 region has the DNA TGTGCCAGCAGCCAAGTGGGTAGCGCGCAAGAGACCCAGTACTTC.